Listed below are T cell receptor beta chains from one sample, sequenced in a study of beta chain features in type 1 diabetes. TCRdb's table, derived via immunoSEQ multiplex PCR, lists solely in-frame clones and lacks some. Here the sample spans over 500,000 clones, roughly a sixth being singletons. Sequencing was performed on naive CD4+ T cells from blood. These receptor sequences come from a man aged 18 to 35 in good health. The CDR3 runs from the conserved cysteine through the conserved F or W. Fields, in order: J gene, clone size, V gene, D gene, CDR3 DNA, CDR3 protein. The D gene is left open where the match is weak. Rows give clone size only sometimes, using once, few, many, or a class for an expanded clone.

TRBJ1-1 | few | TRBV6-5 | NA | TGTGCCAGCAGTTCAGGGCGAGAAGCTTTCTTT | CASSSGREAFF
TRBJ1-5 | few | TRBV4-3 | NA | TGCGCCAGCAGCCAAGATTTGAGGGATCAGCCCCAGCATTTT | CASSQDLRDQPQHF
TRBJ1-2 | NA | TRBV5-6 | NA | TGTGCCAGCAGCCAGGGACTCGGTGGCTACACCTTC | CASSQGLGGYTF
TRBJ2-7 | NA | TRBV6-1 | NA | TGTGCCAGCAGTGACAGGACCGAGCAGTACTTC | CASSDRTEQYF
TRBJ1-2 | NA | TRBV25-1 | TRBD1 | TGTGCCAGCAGCCTCCCCGGGACAGAAGATCTCTATGGCTACACCTTC | CASSLPGTEDLYGYTF
TRBJ2-7 | few | TRBV7-2 | NA | TGTGCCAGCAGCTTAGGTTCGACTATTCCCTCCTACGAGCAGTACTTC | CASSLGSTIPSYEQYF
TRBJ1-5 | NA | TRBV27 | TRBD1 | TGTGCCAGCAGTTTATTTTCGGGACAGTTATATAGCAATCAGCCCCAGCATTTT | CASSLFSGQLYSNQPQHF
TRBJ1-5 | few | TRBV30 | NA | TGTGCCTGGAGTGATGAGTATCAGCCCCAGCATTTT | CAWSDEYQPQHF
TRBJ1-2 | NA | TRBV30 | NA | TGTGCCTGGAGTGTATCGGGCGGCTACACCTTC | CAWSVSGGYTF
TRBJ1-4 | few | TRBV5-6 | NA | TGTGCCAGCAGCTTGAGTCTCGGAAGTGCAACTAATGAAAAACTGTTTTTT | CASSLSLGSATNEKLFF
TRBJ2-1 | NA | TRBV19 | TRBD1 | TGTGCCAGTAGTATGGACAGGGGGGTCTACAATGAGCAGTTCTTC | CASSMDRGVYNEQFF
TRBJ2-7 | few | TRBV4-3 | TRBD2 | TGCGCCAGCAGCCATCAAACCGGGACTACCCACGAGCAGTACTTC | CASSHQTGTTHEQYF
TRBJ1-2 | NA | TRBV4-2 | NA | TGTGCCAGCAGCCAAGGGGGGACGGCGAACTATGGCTACACCTTC | CASSQGGTANYGYTF
TRBJ2-1 | NA | TRBV5-6 | TRBD1 | TGTGCCAGCAGCTTGGCGGGACAGTCCTACAATGAGCAGTTCTTC | CASSLAGQSYNEQFF
TRBJ1-3 | few | TRBV4-1 | NA | TGCGCCAGCAGCCTGGCCAGTAACTCTGGAAACACCATATATTTT | CASSLASNSGNTIYF
TRBJ2-5 | NA | TRBV5-1 | NA | TGCGCCAGCAGGGACACCCAAGAGACCCAGTACTTC | CASRDTQETQYF
TRBJ2-7 | NA | TRBV7-3 | NA | TGTGCCAGCAGCTTAACGCCCCCAGGGGAGCAGTACTTC | CASSLTPPGEQYF
TRBJ2-2 | few | TRBV9 | NA | TGTGCCAGCAGCGCCTACAGTGCCGGGGAGCTGTTTTTT | CASSAYSAGELFF
TRBJ1-5 | few | TRBV11-3 | NA | TGTGCCAGCAGCCCACGTAATACAGGGTCCCAGCATTTT | CASSPRNTGSQHF
TRBJ2-4 | once | TRBV28 | NA | TGTGCCAGCCTAGGGGCGGGACTAGCCAAAAACATTCAGTACTTC | CASLGAGLAKNIQYF
TRBJ1-4 | many | TRBV7-2 | NA | TGTGCCAGCAGCTTAGATGAAAAACTGTTTTTT | CASSLDEKLFF
TRBJ1-1 | few | TRBV5-4 | NA | TGTGCCAGCAGCCCTACAGGGATGGTTGACACTGAAGCTTTCTTT | CASSPTGMVDTEAFF
TRBJ1-5 | NA | TRBV7-2 | NA | TGTGCCAGCATCCTGGAGGGGGTATCGGATCAGCCCCAGCATTTT | CASILEGVSDQPQHF
TRBJ2-1 | NA | TRBV15 | TRBD2 | TGTGCCACCAGCATACGACTAGCTGTTTACCACAATGAGCAGTTCTTC | CATSIRLAVYHNEQFF